This T cell receptor (beta chain) was identified in a study of PD-L1 blockade in urothelial cancer. Regarding time point: pretreatment peripheral blood. Germline values: CDR1 MNHNY, CDR2 SVGAGI (reference sequence). V shed 8 bases and J 1 base; nucleotides not matched to a gene: 7. The CDR3 sequence is 15 residues long. Profiling relied on immunoSEQ multiplex PCR, and the TCRdb table lists in-frame clones only, not all of them. The sample has 70,000 or so clones; approximately 87% are singletons. This clone was detected once. The sequencing here drew on PBMCs, taken around atezolizumab (anti-PD-L1) treatment. The V gene is TRBV6-6, the J gene TRBJ2-3, with 9 bases fitting TRBD1. This receptor was identified in a man aged 70 or older with urothelial cancer. The CDR3 here is CASARQGDRTDTQYF. CDR3 bases: TGTGCCAGCGCTAGACAGGGGGACCGCACAGATACGCAGTATTTT.